This T cell receptor (beta chain) was obtained from a study of OX40 agonist ivuxolimab in advanced cancers. Study as a whole: People in dose escalation had one of these cancers: hepatocellular carcinoma, melanoma, renal cell or head and neck cancer. Study conclusions and caveats: Expanded clones were, on average, more numerous in CD8+ T cells than in CD4+. At 0.1 to 3.0 mg/kg and by week 6, clonal expansion occurred in CD4+ and CD8+ blood T cells.

Worth noting for this clone: Its antigen remains unidentified.

Repertoires were generated with immunoSEQ multiplex PCR, while TCRdb's copy carries only in-frame clones and drops some. The data hold 15,000 to 20,000 clones, with roughly 88% observed a single time. This CDR3 has 17 amino acids. Germline V lookup: CDR1 SGHVS, CDR2 FNYEAQ. With 0 bases clipped from V and 3 bases from J, the junction kept 8 bases outside the gene matches. This TCR derives from an adult with an advanced solid tumor such as melanoma, head and neck, liver or kidney cancer. This chain uses TRBV7-6 with TRBJ1-5; 7 positions match TRBD1. Here the sequenced sample was CD4+ or CD8+ T cells sorted from blood, taken in a trial of the OX40 agonist ivuxolimab. The CDR3: CASSLAPPGQLNQPQHF. The CDR3 DNA reads TGTGCCAGCAGCTTAGCGCCCCCGGGACAGCTCAATCAGCCCCAGCATTTT.